Below are 13 T cell receptor beta chains sequenced from a single sample in a study of Ad26.COV2.S vaccination and SARS-CoV-2 variants. Clones were sequenced by immunoSEQ multiplex PCR, and TCRdb holds only the in-frame ones, with some missing. This sample has about 140,000 clones, with approximately 90% found just once. This specimen consisted of peripheral blood, obtained after recovery from COVID-19. Source of these receptors: a human donor who had recovered from COVID-19.

With regard to this clone: The identical CDR3 is also encoded by other nucleotide sequences in the sample. The chain has TRBV15 and TRBJ2-5; TRBD1 might be the D (6 bases). There are 13 residues in the CDR3. Looked up from germline, CDR1 is LNHNV and CDR2 is YYDKDF (reference sequence). The V end was cut by 0 bases, the J end by 4 bases, with 6 bases between. The CDR3 DNA is TGTGCCACCAGCAGAGACAGGGGAGAGACCCAGTACTTC. Translating gives CATSRDRGETQYF.

This clone was counted a few times. The rearrangement links TRBV6-2 or TRBV6-3 to TRBJ2-1; TRBD1 is a possible D gene (6 bases). The CDR3 spans 14 residues. Trimming shortened V by 3 bases and J by 4 bases, and 10 bases separated the two germline ends. The V gene's germline CDR1 is MNHEY and CDR2 SVGEGT. The CDR3 sequence: CASSYGTLYNEQFF. CDR3 nucleotides: TGTGCCAGCAGTTATGGGACATTGTACAATGAGCAGTTCTTC.

This sequence joins TRBV7-2 and TRBJ2-5, with D tentatively TRBD2 (6 bases). Germline V gene lookup returns CDR1 SGHTA and CDR2 FQGNSA. V was clipped by 7 bases and J by 5 bases, with 14 bases between them. This CDR3 comprises 13 residues. In nucleotides, the CDR3 is TGTGCCAGCAATCTGCTCCGGGGGGAGACCCAGTACTTC. Protein product: CASNLLRGETQYF. Looking up the rest from reference TRBV7-2 and TRBJ2-5 gives the full variable domain: GAGVSQSPSNKVTEKGKDVELRCDPISGHTALYWYRQSLGQGLEFLIYFQGNSAPDKSGLPSDRFSAERTGGSVSTLTIQRTQQEDSAVYLCASNLLRGETQYFGPGTRLLVL.

This clone has only one observation. V usage is TRBV5-4 and J usage is TRBJ1-6; 10 bases match TRBD1. The CDR3 has 15 amino acids. Germline V gives CDR1 SGHNT, CDR2 YYREEE (reference sequence). After removal of 4 bases from V and 9 bases from J, the junction contained 7 bases not matched to a gene. In nucleotides, the CDR3 is TGTGCCAGCAGCAAAGACAGGGGGCGAGGTTCACCCCTCCACTTT. It yields the protein CASSKDRGRGSPLHF.

This clone was found once. In DNA form, the CDR3 reads TGTGCTAGTGCTAGAGGACAGGGTGGCACTGAAGCTTTCTTT. Translating gives CASARGQGGTEAFF. The V and J genes are TRBV12-5 and TRBJ1-1, with 8 bases that match TRBD1. The V gene's germline CDR1 is LGHNT and CDR2 FRNRAP. The length of the CDR3 is 14 residues. The V gene end was trimmed by 7 bases and the J gene end by 4 bases; junction bases not matched to a gene: 8.

The V call is TRBV6-5, the J call TRBJ2-3; 8 nucleotides line up with TRBD1. Germline-derived CDR1 and CDR2 are MNHEY and SVGAGI. This CDR3 has 13 residues. The V and J ends lost 1 base and 6 bases, in that order; junction bases with no gene match: 0. The CDR3 is CASSYWTGDTQYF. The CDR3 DNA sequence: TGTGCCAGCAGTTACTGGACAGGGGATACGCAGTATTTT.

The chain combines TRBV7-2 with TRBJ1-5; D is perhaps TRBD1 (6 bases). Trimming pared 1 base from V and 7 bases from J, leaving 11 bases between. This CDR3 contains 14 residues. Per germline, CDR1 SGHTA and CDR2 FQGNSA. CDR3 loop: CASSLEGGRQPQHF. In DNA, the CDR3 is TGTGCCAGCAGCTTAGAGGGGGGGCGGCAGCCCCAGCATTTT.

The chain joins TRBV6-5 to TRBJ2-7; D perhaps matches TRBD2 (5 bases). Germline CDR1 is MNHEY and CDR2 is SVGAGI. CDR3 length: 15 residues. The V and J ends lost 4 bases and 0 bases respectively, with 13 bases between them. This chain's CDR3 is CASSSGGGGSYEQYF. CDR3 sequence (DNA): TGTGCCAGCAGTTCCGGAGGCGGCGGCTCCTACGAGCAGTACTTC.

This clone was seen once. CDR3 nucleotide sequence: TGTGCCAGCGCCCAAGAAGGGGCTGAAGCTTTCTTT. This encodes CASAQEGAEAFF. The chain carries TRBV6-5 and TRBJ1-1, with a weak D call TRBD1 (5 bases). The length of the CDR3 is 12 residues. Germline lookup yields CDR1 MNHEY and CDR2 SVGAGI. V shed 8 bases and J shed 6 bases, with 13 bases lying between them.

The rearrangement joins TRBV19 to TRBJ1-2; D is uncertain. The germline V gene has CDR1 LNHDA and CDR2 SQIVND (reference sequence). The CDR3 consists of 17 residues. Deletions cut 7 bases from V and 3 bases from J, with 24 bases between. CDR3 protein: CASTRSPEGPYYYGYTF. CDR3 nucleotides: TGTGCCAGTACACGAAGTCCAGAAGGACCCTATTACTATGGCTACACCTTC. Filled out from reference TRBV19 and TRBJ1-2, the complete variable domain reads DGGITQSPKYLFRKEGQNVTLSCEQNLNHDAMYWYRQDPGQGLRLIYYSQIVNDFQKGDIAEGYSVSREKKESFPLTVTSAQKNPTAFYLCASTRSPEGPYYYGYTFGSGTRLTVV.

This chain joins TRBV14 and TRBJ1-6, with D maybe TRBD1 (5 bases). The germline V gene has CDR1 SGHDN and CDR2 FVKESK. V lost 1 base and J lost 9, with 16 bases in between. The CDR3 has 16 amino acids. The CDR3 is CASSQVGRGRSSPLHF. CDR3 sequence (DNA): TGTGCCAGCAGCCAAGTTGGAAGGGGTAGGAGTTCACCCCTCCACTTT. The whole variable domain, remainder taken from reference TRBV14 and TRBJ1-6, is EAGVTQFPSHSVIEKGQTVTLRCDPISGHDNLYWYRRVMGKEIKFLLHFVKESKQDESGMPNNRFLAERTGGTYSTLKVQPAELEDSGVYFCASSQVGRGRSSPLHFGNGTRLTVT.

The chain combines TRBV2 with TRBJ2-1; tentatively, D is TRBD2 (6 bases). Per germline, CDR1 SNHLY and CDR2 FYNNEI. The CDR3 totals 14 residues. V was pared by 11 bases and J by 9 bases, with 23 bases between. This CDR3 is CAGSETSLWSEQFF. The CDR3 DNA follows: TGTGCCGGGAGCGAGACTAGTCTATGGTCTGAGCAGTTCTTC.

This clone appeared a few times. This rearrangement joins TRBV7-2 to TRBJ2-7; maybe TRBD1 (5 bases). Trimming stripped 1 base from V and 3 bases from J, with 10 bases between. Germline V gives CDR1 SGHTA, CDR2 FQGNSA. The length of the CDR3 is 14 residues. The CDR3 sequence: CASSLGIQVYEQYF. The CDR3, as DNA: TGTGCCAGCAGCTTAGGTATACAGGTCTACGAGCAGTACTTC.